A single sample gave rise to the 30 T cell receptor beta chains below, sequenced in a study of identical twins. Each CDR3 protein is one row after TCRdb ran MiXCR on the 5' RACE reads. The table shows approximately 600,000 distinct CDR3 sequences, with about 7.1% occurring only once. In addition, the sample was reused for a study of yellow fever vaccine responses in identical twins.

The sample comprised PBMCs. The receptor source for this set is a woman under 30 in good health.

The chain couples TRBV12-3 or TRBV12-4 to TRBJ2-3, with 13 bases identical to TRBD2. Losses at the gene ends were 5 bases for V and 4 bases for J; bases not matched to a gene: 9. The CDR3 contains 17 residues. The CDR3 is CASSLRTSGGRADTQYF. CDR3 coding DNA: TGTGCCAGCAGTCTCAGGACTAGCGGGGGTCGGGCAGATACGCAGTATTTT.

This clonotype was seen only a few times. The chain carries TRBV29-1 and TRBJ1-1; possible D gene TRBD1, 5 bases. Looked up from germline, CDR1 is SQVTM and CDR2 is ANQGSEA. V lost 1 base, J lost 11 bases, and 14 bases lay in between. The CDR3 length is 12 residues. CDR3 loop: CSVEGGGTMAFF. CDR3 sequence (DNA): TGCAGCGTTGAAGGTGGGGGTACTATGGCTTTCTTT.

This clonotype was seen more than once but under ten times. The V and J genes are TRBV5-1 and TRBJ2-7, with TRBD2 matching over 11 bases. The junction had 10 bases not matched to a gene; V was cut back by 4 bases and J by 4 bases. This CDR3 is built from 16 residues. Germline CDR1 is SGHRS and CDR2 is YFSETQ. CDR3 residues: CASSLGLAGDLYEQYF. In nucleotides, the CDR3 is TGCGCCAGCAGCCTAGGACTAGCGGGTGATCTTTACGAGCAGTACTTC.

This clonotype was observed a few times. The genes are TRBV7-2 and TRBJ2-3, with D unresolved. Trimming removed 4 bases at V and 8 bases at J, with 10 bases between. In germline, CDR1 is SGHTA, CDR2 FQGNSA. The CDR3 runs to 12 residues. CDR3 loop: CASSSPPATQYF. As DNA, the CDR3 is TGTGCCAGCAGCTCACCCCCCGCTACGCAGTATTTT.

The sample holds many counts of this clonotype. The rearrangement uses TRBV5-1 and TRBJ2-1; 7 bases match TRBD2. The CDR3 has 14 amino acids. With 4 bases clipped from V and 8 bases from J, the junction kept 9 bases outside the gene matches. Germline V CDR1 and CDR2: SGHRS, YFSETQ. CDR3 in amino acids: CASSLGRAVDEQFF. The CDR3 DNA is TGCGCCAGCAGCCTAGGGAGGGCTGTTGATGAGCAGTTCTTC.

This clonotype was seen many times. This chain uses TRBV7-6 with TRBJ1-4; 9 nucleotides agree with TRBD1. Unmatched junction bases numbered 5, after V lost 5 bases and J lost 7 bases. Per germline, CDR1 SGHVS and CDR2 FNYEAQ. The CDR3 covers 14 residues. The CDR3 loop reads CASSRTGGSEKLFF. CDR3 nucleotides: TGTGCCAGCAGCCGAACAGGGGGCTCTGAAAAACTGTTTTTT. Full variable domain (remainder filled in from reference TRBV7-6 and TRBJ1-4): GAGVSQSPRYKVTKRGQDVALRCDPISGHVSLYWYRQALGQGPEFLTYFNYEAQQDKSGLPNDRFSAERPEGSISTLTIQRTEQRDSAMYRCASSRTGGSEKLFFGSGTQLSVL.

DNA of the CDR3: TGTGCCAGCAGCCCTAGGGTTAGCGGGAAGGTGAGCTCCTACAATGAGCAGTTCTTC. Encoded protein: CASSPRVSGKVSSYNEQFF. The chain joins TRBV7-7 to TRBJ2-1, with 8 bases lining up with TRBD2. Per germline, CDR1 SSHAT and CDR2 FNYEAQ (reference sequence). V lost 5 bases, J lost 0 bases, and 15 bases stayed unmatched. CDR3 size: 19 residues.

This clonotype was recorded a few times. The rearrangement links TRBV28 to TRBJ1-5, with TRBD1 matching over 10 bases. The J segment lost 9 bases and the V segment lost 4 bases, leaving 12 bases of the junction unmatched. The CDR3 contains 16 residues. Germline V gives CDR1 MDHEN, CDR2 SYDVKM. CDR3 DNA sequence: TGTGCCAGCAGTTCAAATCGGGACAGGGGCGAACGGCCCCAGCATTTT. Translated: CASSSNRDRGERPQHF.

In its sample, this clonotype was seen many times. The V and J genes are TRBV5-6 and TRBJ2-1; TRBD2 matches 11 bases. This CDR3 region has 16 residues. Germline V lookup: CDR1 SGHDT, CDR2 YYEEEE. Losses at the gene ends were 0 bases for V and 7 bases for J; bases not matched to a gene: 6. Here the CDR3 reads CASSLALAGVWNEQFF. The CDR3 region has the DNA TGTGCCAGCAGCTTGGCACTAGCGGGAGTGTGGAATGAGCAGTTCTTC.

The rearrangement uses TRBV6-1 and TRBJ2-7; 10 nucleotides match TRBD2. J lost 2 bases, V lost 4 bases, and 5 bases had no gene match. Germline CDR1 reads MNHNS; CDR2 reads SASEGT. CDR3 length: 15 amino acids. CDR3 sequence: CASSALAGAPYEQYF. The CDR3 nucleotides are TGTGCCAGCAGTGCGCTAGCGGGAGCTCCCTACGAGCAGTACTTC.

Only a few counts were recorded for this clonotype. The rearrangement uses TRBV12-5 and TRBJ2-7; weak D call: TRBD1 (6 bases). V shed 0 bases and J shed 4 bases, with 25 bases lying between them. This CDR3 has 19 amino acids. Per the germline V gene, CDR1 is LGHNT and CDR2 is FRNRAP. The DNA of the CDR3 is TGTGCTAGTGGTTTGGTATTTTGGGGACACCGGGACAACGCTTACGAGCAGTACTTC. Its protein is CASGLVFWGHRDNAYEQYF.

This clonotype has a count of ten or more. The chain has TRBV6-5 and TRBJ2-5; 8 bases map to TRBD2. J lost 4 bases, V lost 2 bases, and 6 bases had no gene match. The CDR3 loop spans 15 amino acids. Germline assignment: CDR1 MNHEY and CDR2 SVGAGI. This CDR3 reads CASSYGAGVGETQYF. DNA for the CDR3: TGTGCCAGCAGTTACGGAGCGGGGGTCGGAGAGACCCAGTACTTC.

The chain has TRBV7-9 and TRBJ2-6; D not resolved. CDR3 length equals 13 residues. The germline V gene encodes CDR1 SEHNR and CDR2 FQNEAQ (reference sequence). Trimming removed 7 bases from V and 3 bases from J, with 7 bases in between. The CDR3 protein is CASTTDGANVLTF. Written as DNA, the CDR3 is TGTGCCAGCACGACCGATGGGGCCAACGTCCTGACTTTC. The variable domain in full, with the rest retrieved from reference TRBV7-9 and TRBJ2-6, is DTGVSQNPRHKITKRGQNVTFRCDPISEHNRLYWYRQTLGQGPEFLTYFQNEAQLEKSRLLSDRFSAERPKGSFSTLEIQRTEQGDSAMYLCASTTDGANVLTFGAGSRLTVL.

This clonotype came up many times. CDR3 DNA sequence: TGTGCCAGCAGGGCCACCGGGGAGCTGTTTTTT. Encoded protein: CASRATGELFF. The chain is built from TRBV12-3 or TRBV12-4 and TRBJ2-2, with D unresolved. The CDR3 runs 11 residues. The germline V and J ends were trimmed by 6 bases and 4 bases, with 3 bases remaining between them.

The gene calls are TRBV20-1 and TRBJ1-1, with D perhaps matching TRBD1 (5 bases). Germline V gives CDR1 DFQATT, CDR2 SNEGSKA (reference sequence). The CDR3 runs 12 residues. With 2 bases removed from V and 4 bases from J, the gap between germline ends came to 8 bases. The CDR3 DNA reads as TGCAGTGCTAGAAAGGGGAGCACTGAAGCTTTCTTT. Protein: CSARKGSTEAFF.

The chain links TRBV9 to TRBJ2-6, with 7 nucleotides matching TRBD1. CDR3 length: 17 amino acids. Germline V gives CDR1 SGDLS, CDR2 YYNGEE. With V trimmed by 4 bases and J by 0 bases, 7 bases remained unmatched. In nucleotides, the CDR3 is TGTGCCAGCAGCTTCACGGGACAGAGCTCTGGGGCCAACGTCCTGACTTTC. Protein product: CASSFTGQSSGANVLTF.

The V gene is TRBV4-2, the J gene TRBJ2-2; 15 bases agree with TRBD2. This CDR3 region has 18 residues. Germline V gives CDR1 LGHNA, CDR2 YNFKEQ. V shed 4 bases and J 5 bases; nucleotides not matched to a gene: 8. This CDR3 is CASSPRTSGRASTGELFF. The CDR3 DNA sequence: TGTGCCAGCAGCCCAAGGACTAGCGGGAGGGCGTCAACCGGGGAGCTGTTTTTT.

This clonotype has just a few counts. The gene calls are TRBV6-1 and TRBJ2-1; D is unresolved. The CDR3 is 14 amino acids. CDR1 MNHNS and CDR2 SASEGT come from the germline V gene. Deletions cut 5 bases from V and 3 bases from J, with 11 bases between. The CDR3 DNA sequence: TGTGCCAGCAGTCCCAACAATCGCTACAATGAGCAGTTCTTC. Translation: CASSPNNRYNEQFF.

There are a few counts of this clonotype. This chain connects TRBV3-1 to TRBJ2-2; weak D call: TRBD2 (5 bases). With 4 bases removed from V and 13 bases from J, the gap between germline ends came to 22 bases. Germline CDR1 LGHDT, CDR2 YNNKEL (reference sequence). The CDR3 runs 15 residues. CDR3 amino acids: CASSPFTTAGGGLFF. CDR3 nucleotide sequence: TGTGCCAGCAGCCCCTTTACGACCGCCGGAGGCGGGCTGTTTTTT.

This sequence joins TRBV10-3 and TRBJ2-6, with a possible D match to TRBD1 (5 bases). The CDR3 has 14 residues. The germline V and J ends were trimmed by 6 bases and 0 bases, with 6 bases remaining between them. Germline CDR1 ENHRY, CDR2 SYGVKD. In DNA form, the CDR3 reads TGTGCCATCAGGCAGGGCTCTGGGGCCAACGTCCTGACTTTC. It specifies CAIRQGSGANVLTF.

This clonotype has at least ten counts. The J gene is TRBJ2-2, the V gene TRBV7-6, with 7 bases matching TRBD2. Germline V lookup: CDR1 SGHVS, CDR2 FNYEAQ. The CDR3 covers 15 residues. V trimming: 5 bases; J trimming: 4 bases; junction bases outside the gene matches: 7. The CDR3 protein is CASSPPSGATGELFF. In DNA form, the CDR3 reads TGTGCCAGCAGCCCCCCTAGCGGTGCCACCGGGGAGCTGTTTTTT.

V is TRBV28 and J is TRBJ2-7, with 8 bases that match TRBD2. This CDR3 contains 12 residues. The V gene end was trimmed by 7 bases and the J gene end by 3 bases; junction bases not matched to a gene: 2. Germline V gives CDR1 MDHEN, CDR2 SYDVKM. CDR3 amino acids: CASTTSGYEQYF. CDR3 coding DNA: TGTGCCAGCACCACTAGCGGCTACGAGCAGTACTTC.

This clonotype was seen a handful of times. One end of the junction is discordant with germline, which a read error may explain. V and J are TRBV28 and TRBJ2-3; the D gene is possibly TRBD1 (5 bases). The germline V gene has CDR1 MDHEN and CDR2 SYDVKM. This CDR3 contains 12 residues. In DNA, the CDR3 is TGTGCCAGCAGCCCCCCGACAGCCCACTTTTACTTT. It specifies CASSPPTAHFYF. The whole variable domain, filled in from reference TRBV28 and TRBJ2-3, reads DVKVTQSSRYLVKRTGEKVFLECVQDMDHENMFWYRQDPGLGLRLIYFSYDVKMKEKGDIPEGYSVSREKKERFSLILESASTNQTSMYLCASSPPTAHFYFGPGTRLTVL.

The gene calls are TRBV2 and TRBJ2-2, with TRBD1 matching 10 bases. CDR1 and CDR2 from the germline V gene are SNHLY and FYNNEI. The CDR3 runs to 15 residues. Losses at the gene ends were 4 bases for V and 6 bases for J; bases not matched to a gene: 5. CDR3 residues: CASSAATGGPGELFF. The CDR3 DNA sequence: TGTGCCAGCAGTGCCGCGACAGGGGGCCCCGGGGAGCTGTTTTTT.

This clonotype appeared a few times. This sequence joins TRBV15 and TRBJ1-5; no definite D call. Between the trimmed V and J ends, which lost 5 bases and 6 bases, there was a span of 8 bases. The germline gives CDR1 LNHNV, CDR2 YYDKDF (reference sequence). This CDR3 region has 12 residues. DNA for the CDR3: TGTGCCACCAGCGATAATCCTCAGCCCCAGCATTTT. Its translation: CATSDNPQPQHF.

This clonotype was counted between two and nine times. CDR3 protein: CATSRALAGLSYEQYF. The CDR3 nucleotides read TGTGCCACCAGCAGAGCCCTAGCGGGCCTCTCCTACGAGCAGTACTTC. The chain uses TRBV15 and TRBJ2-7; 8 positions match TRBD2. The CDR3 runs to 16 residues. V trimming: 1 base; J trimming: 0 bases; junction bases outside the gene matches: 5. CDR1 LNHNV and CDR2 YYDKDF come from the germline V gene (reference sequence).

A few counts support this clonotype. This rearrangement joins TRBV10-3 to TRBJ2-1; 13 nucleotides line up with TRBD2. From germline, CDR1 is ENHRY and CDR2 SYGVKD. V dropped 7 bases and J dropped 5; count of bases not matched to a gene: 5. The CDR3 spans 15 residues. Here the CDR3 DNA reads TGTGCCATCACTCGACTAGCGGGAGGAGACAATGAGCAGTTCTTC. This codes for CAITRLAGGDNEQFF.

V is TRBV9 and J is TRBJ2-7; 10 positions match TRBD2. CDR1 is SGDLS, CDR2 YYNGEE, per germline. The CDR3 contains 14 residues. V shed 4 bases, J shed 2 bases, and the junction held 3 bases outside the gene matches. The CDR3 region is CASSPAGGPYEQYF. The CDR3 coding sequence is TGTGCCAGCAGCCCAGCGGGAGGGCCCTACGAGCAGTACTTC.

The chain employs TRBV12-3 or TRBV12-4 and TRBJ2-7; 8 bases map to TRBD2. V was clipped by 0 bases and J by 7 bases; unmatched bases: 14. This CDR3 comprises 17 residues. CDR3 sequence (DNA): TGTGCCAGCAGTTTAGCGCCAATAGCGGGGACTTTGGGGGAGCAGTACTTC. Translated, it gives CASSLAPIAGTLGEQYF.

This sequence joins TRBV2 and TRBJ2-7; D is uncertain. The CDR3 is 15 amino acids. Trimming stripped 3 bases from V and 2 bases from J, with 14 bases between. Looked up from germline, CDR1 is SNHLY and CDR2 is FYNNEI. CDR3 DNA: TGTGCCAGCAGTGAGTCTCAGGATATTCCCTACGAGCAGTACTTC. Encoded protein: CASSESQDIPYEQYF.